The clone carrying this TCR beta chain showed up just a few times. V lost 5 bases, J lost 6 bases, and 4 bases stayed unmatched. This CDR3 region has 15 residues. Germline V CDR1 and CDR2: SGHVS, FNYEAQ. TCRdb passed the RACE reads through MiXCR, listing each CDR3 protein once. In the table there are roughly 260,000 distinct CDR3 sequences, about 9% of which are singletons. This specimen comes from a study of human T cells and chemical hapten exposure. The time point was: pre-sensitization, week 0. Treatment given: therapeutic diphenylcyclopropenone sensitization with weekly scalp DPC. V is TRBV7-6 and J is TRBJ2-7; TRBD2 matches at 16 bases. The material sequenced was whole blood, taken in connection with sensitization to the hapten diphenylcyclopropenone (DPC). The sequence derives from a woman between 40 and 55 years old with alopecia areata. Some clones in this sample may be carry-over from other donors' samples. CDR3 coding DNA: TGTGCCAGCAGCGGAGGGACTAGCGGGAGGGGCGAGCAGTACTTC. Translation: CASSGGTSGRGEQYF. Filled out from reference TRBV7-6 and TRBJ2-7, the complete variable domain reads GAGVSQSPRYKVTKRGQDVALRCDPISGHVSLYWYRQALGQGPEFLTYFNYEAQQDKSGLPNDRFSAERPEGSISTLTIQRTEQRDSAMYRCASSGGTSGRGEQYFGPGTRLTVT.